Below, one T cell receptor beta chain is given with its context. What it binds is not known. V was clipped by 4 bases and J by 2 bases; unmatched bases: 16. Germline-derived CDR1 and CDR2 are LNHDA and SQIVND (reference sequence). This CDR3 contains 18 residues. The sample belongs to a study of molecular identifiers for immune sequencing clone quantification. Study results and limitations: Clones above 20 RNA copies held over 98% of effector molecules, under 1% in naive cells.

TCRdb processed the PCR reads anew with MiXCR; each CDR3 protein has one entry. The sample includes roughly 630,000 distinct CDR3 sequences, roughly 25% seen only once; the top ten take 0.7% to 0.95%. The rearrangement joins TRBV19 to TRBJ2-7; TRBD2 aligns across 8 bases. This sequence was found in a human donor in good health. Some libraries in this study had Jurkat cell RNA spiked in. Sequencing used naive CD8+ T cells from blood, with Jurkat cell RNA spiked in. Subset noted: FACS-sorted CD8+CD4-CCR7+CD45RA+ naive T cells. For the CDR3, the DNA is TGTGCCAGTAGTACCCCGGGACTAGACGTCTCCAGGGCCTACGAGCAGTACTTC. This sequence encodes CASSTPGLDVSRAYEQYF.